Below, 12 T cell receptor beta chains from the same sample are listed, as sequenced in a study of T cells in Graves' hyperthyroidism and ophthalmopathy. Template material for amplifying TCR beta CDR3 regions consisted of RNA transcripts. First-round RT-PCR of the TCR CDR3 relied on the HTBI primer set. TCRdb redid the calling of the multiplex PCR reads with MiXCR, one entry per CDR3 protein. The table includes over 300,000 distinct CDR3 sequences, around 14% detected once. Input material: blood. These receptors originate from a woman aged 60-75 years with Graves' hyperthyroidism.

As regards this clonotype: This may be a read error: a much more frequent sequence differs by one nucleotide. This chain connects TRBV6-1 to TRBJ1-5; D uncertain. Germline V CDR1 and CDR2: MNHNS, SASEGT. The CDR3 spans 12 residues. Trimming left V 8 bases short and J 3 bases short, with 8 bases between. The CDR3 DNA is TGTGCCAGCTGGAGGACCAATCAGCCCCAGCATTTT. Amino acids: CASWRTNQPQHF.

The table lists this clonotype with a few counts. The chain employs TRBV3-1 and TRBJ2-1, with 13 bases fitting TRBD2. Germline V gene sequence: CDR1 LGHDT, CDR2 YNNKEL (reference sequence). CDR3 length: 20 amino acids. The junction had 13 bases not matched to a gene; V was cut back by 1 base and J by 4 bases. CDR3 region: CASSQAPGLAGSTGYNEQFF. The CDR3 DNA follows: TGTGCCAGCAGCCAAGCCCCGGGACTAGCGGGATCCACAGGATACAATGAGCAGTTCTTC.

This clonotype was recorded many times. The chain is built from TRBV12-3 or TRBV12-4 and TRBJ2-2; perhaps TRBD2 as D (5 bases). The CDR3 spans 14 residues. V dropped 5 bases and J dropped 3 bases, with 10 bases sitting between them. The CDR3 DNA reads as TGTGCCAGCAGTCTCGGGATTTACACCGGGGAGCTGTTTTTT. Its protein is CASSLGIYTGELFF.

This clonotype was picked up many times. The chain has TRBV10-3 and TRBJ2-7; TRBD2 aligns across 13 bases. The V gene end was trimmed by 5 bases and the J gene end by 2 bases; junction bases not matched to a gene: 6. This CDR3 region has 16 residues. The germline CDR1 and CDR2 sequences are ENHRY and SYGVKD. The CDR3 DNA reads TGTGCCATCAGTTCAACGACTAGCGGGAGGACCTACGAGCAGTACTTC. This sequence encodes CAISSTTSGRTYEQYF.

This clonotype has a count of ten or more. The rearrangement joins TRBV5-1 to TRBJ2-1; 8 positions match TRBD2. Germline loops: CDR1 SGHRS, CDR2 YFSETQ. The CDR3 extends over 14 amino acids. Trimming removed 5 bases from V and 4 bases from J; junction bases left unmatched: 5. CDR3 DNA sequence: TGCGCCAGCAGTGATAGCGGGAATTACAATGAGCAGTTCTTC. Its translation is CASSDSGNYNEQFF. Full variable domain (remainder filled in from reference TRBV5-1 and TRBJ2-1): KAGVTQTPRYLIKTRGQQVTLSCSPISGHRSVSWYQQTPGQGLQFLFEYFSETQRNKGNFPGRFSGRQFSNSRSEMNVSTLELGDSALYLCASSDSGNYNEQFFGPGTRLTVL.

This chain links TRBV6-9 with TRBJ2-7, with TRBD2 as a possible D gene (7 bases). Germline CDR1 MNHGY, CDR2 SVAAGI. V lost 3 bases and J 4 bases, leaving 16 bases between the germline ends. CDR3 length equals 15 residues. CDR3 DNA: TGTGCCAGCAGTTACGTAGGGGGGGGGGGGTACGAGCAGTACTTC. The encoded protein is CASSYVGGGGYEQYF.

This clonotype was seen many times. The CDR3 reads CASSDVIAGAYEQYF. The CDR3 DNA sequence: TGTGCCAGCAGTGACGTCATAGCAGGGGCCTACGAGCAGTACTTC. V usage is TRBV2 and J usage is TRBJ2-7; D is possibly TRBD1 (6 bases). Germline lookup yields CDR1 SNHLY and CDR2 FYNNEI. The CDR3 contains 15 residues. V was shortened by 3 bases and J by 2 bases, with 14 bases between the two germline ends.

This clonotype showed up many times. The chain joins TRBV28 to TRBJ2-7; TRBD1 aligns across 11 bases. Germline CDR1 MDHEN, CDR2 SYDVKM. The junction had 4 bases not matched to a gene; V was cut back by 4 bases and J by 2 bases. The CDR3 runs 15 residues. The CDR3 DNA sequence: TGTGCCAGCAGTTCCGGGGACAGGGGGACCTACGAGCAGTACTTC. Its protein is CASSSGDRGTYEQYF. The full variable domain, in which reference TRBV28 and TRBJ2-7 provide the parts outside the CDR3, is DVKVTQSSRYLVKRTGEKVFLECVQDMDHENMFWYRQDPGLGLRLIYFSYDVKMKEKGDIPEGYSVSREKKERFSLILESASTNQTSMYLCASSSGDRGTYEQYFGPGTRLTVT.

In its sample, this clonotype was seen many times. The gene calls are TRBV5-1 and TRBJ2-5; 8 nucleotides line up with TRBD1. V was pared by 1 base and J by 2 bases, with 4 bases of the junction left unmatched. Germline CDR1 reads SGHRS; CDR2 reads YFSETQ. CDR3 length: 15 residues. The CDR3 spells CASSLWQGAQETQYF. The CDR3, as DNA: TGCGCCAGCAGCTTGTGGCAGGGGGCTCAAGAGACCCAGTACTTC.

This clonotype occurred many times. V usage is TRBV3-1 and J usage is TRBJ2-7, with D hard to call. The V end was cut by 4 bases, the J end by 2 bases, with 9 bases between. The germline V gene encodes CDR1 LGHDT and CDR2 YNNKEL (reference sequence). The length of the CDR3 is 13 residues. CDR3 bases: TGTGCCAGCAGCCCCTTGGCAACCTACGAGCAGTACTTC. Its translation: CASSPLATYEQYF.

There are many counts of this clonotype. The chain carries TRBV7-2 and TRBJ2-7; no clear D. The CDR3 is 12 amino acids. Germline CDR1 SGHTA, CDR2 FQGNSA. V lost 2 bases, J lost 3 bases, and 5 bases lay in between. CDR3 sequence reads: CASSLRNYEQYF. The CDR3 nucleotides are TGTGCCAGCAGCTTACGGAACTACGAGCAGTACTTC.

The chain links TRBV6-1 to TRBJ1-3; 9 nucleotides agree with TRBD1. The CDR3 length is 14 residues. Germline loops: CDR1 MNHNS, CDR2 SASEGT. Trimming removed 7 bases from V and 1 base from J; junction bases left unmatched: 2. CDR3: CASTGTGSGNTIYF. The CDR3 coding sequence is TGTGCCAGCACCGGGACAGGGTCTGGAAACACCATATATTTT.